This record covers a single T cell receptor beta chain. The antigen remains unidentified. In germline, CDR1 is ENHRY, CDR2 SYGVKD. The CDR3 length is 15 residues. Deletions cut 5 bases from V and 0 bases from J, with 13 bases between. The memory fraction was CD4+CD45RO+CD25- cells. Study-level findings and limits: Tumor-infiltrating Treg TCR alpha and beta sequences overlapped most with tumor naive CD4+ T cells, then blood naive.

TCRdb recomputed calls from the 5' RACE reads with MiXCR, one row per CDR3 protein. Of some 8,000 distinct CDR3 sequences listed, roughly half are singletons. The material sequenced was memory CD4+ T cells sorted from a lymph node. Sample subset: memory CD4+ T cells, CD4+CD45RO+CD25-. The sequence was collected from a female donor with breast cancer. The chain combines TRBV10-3 with TRBJ1-2; no clear D gene. CDR3 bases: TGTGCCATCAGTCCGGGTTTCAACGCTAACTATGGCTACACCTTC. Its translation is CAISPGFNANYGYTF.